This passage covers 17 T cell receptor beta chains from one sample sequenced in a study of Graves' ophthalmopathy and Graves' hyperthyroidism. Amplification of TCR beta CDR3 regions used RNA transcripts. An opening RT-PCR round employed HTBI primers and preceded a second-round multiplex PCR. TCRdb redid the calling of the multiplex PCR reads with MiXCR, one entry per CDR3 protein. In the table there are approximately 700,000 distinct CDR3 sequences, about two fifths of which are singletons. The sample consisted of peripheral blood. The origin of the receptors is an adult man with Graves' ophthalmopathy.

This clonotype has at least ten counts. The chain recombines TRBV29-1 with TRBJ2-5; tentatively, D is TRBD2 (5 bases). CDR1 and CDR2 (germline): SQVTM, ANQGSEA. Trimming removed 7 bases at V and 5 bases at J, with 23 bases between. This CDR3 spans 15 amino acids. DNA of the CDR3: TGCAGCGCCACGGGTGGGCGCGTTCGAGGGGAGACCCAGTACTTC. It yields the protein CSATGGRVRGETQYF.

This clonotype was seen many times. The V and J genes are TRBV5-1 and TRBJ2-7; TRBD1 agrees at 7 bases. The CDR3 consists of 13 residues. From germline, CDR1 is SGHRS and CDR2 YFSETQ. V was pared by 4 bases and J by 4 bases, with 5 bases of the junction left unmatched. The CDR3 loop is CASSTKGAYEQYF. CDR3 in DNA: TGCGCCAGCAGCACTAAGGGGGCTTACGAGCAGTACTTC.

This clonotype was counted only a few times. This chain uses TRBV25-1 with TRBJ1-2, with D tentatively TRBD1 (6 bases). Germline V gives CDR1 MGHDK, CDR2 SYGVNS. V lost 8 bases to trimming and J lost 5 bases, with 18 bases between them. CDR3 length: 14 residues. CDR3 sequence reads: CASVEDRTGYGYTF. The CDR3 nucleotides are TGTGCCAGCGTTGAAGATCGTACAGGGTATGGCTACACCTTC.

This chain joins TRBV24-1 and TRBJ1-2; no clear D gene. Trimming removed 0 bases from V and 4 bases from J, with 2 bases in between. Germline V gives CDR1 KGHDR, CDR2 SFDVKD. The CDR3 consists of 12 residues. The CDR3 reads CATSDLLYGYTF. The CDR3 coding sequence is TGTGCCACCAGTGATTTGCTCTATGGCTACACCTTC.

The chain recombines TRBV18 with TRBJ2-5; D perhaps matches TRBD1 (6 bases). The V gene lost 5 bases and the J gene lost 4 bases, with 11 bases spanning the gap. CDR1 and CDR2 (germline): KGHSH, LQKENI. The CDR3 totals 13 residues. The CDR3 loop reads CASSSQGSETQYF. CDR3 nucleotides: TGTGCCAGCTCATCGCAGGGGTCAGAGACCCAGTACTTC.

In this sample, this clonotype turned up many times. J is TRBJ2-7 and V is TRBV9; 13 bases agree with TRBD2. Trimming removed 5 bases from V and 2 bases from J; junction bases left unmatched: 4. CDR3 length: 15 amino acids. Looked up from germline, CDR1 is SGDLS and CDR2 is YYNGEE. The CDR3 region is CASSGGTSGAYEQYF. In DNA form, the CDR3 reads TGTGCCAGCAGTGGCGGGACTAGCGGGGCCTACGAGCAGTACTTC.

This clonotype has ten or more counts. The chain carries TRBV20-1 and TRBJ2-7; a possible D gene is TRBD2 (5 bases). V was shortened by 1 base and J by 1 base, with 17 bases between the two germline ends. The CDR3 is made up of 16 amino acids. Germline-derived CDR1 and CDR2 are DFQATT and SNEGSKA (reference sequence). CDR3 in DNA: TGCAGTGCTAGAGGCACCGCGGCGGGCAAATCCTACGAGCAGTACTTC. Its protein is CSARGTAAGKSYEQYF.

The chain joins TRBV2 to TRBJ2-5, with D possibly matching TRBD2 (6 bases). Germline V CDR1 and CDR2: SNHLY, FYNNEI. The CDR3 runs 15 residues. Trimming stripped 6 bases from V and 2 bases from J, with 16 bases between. Here the CDR3 reads CASRPPGLSQETQYF. DNA for the CDR3: TGTGCCAGCAGACCCCCGGGACTTTCACAAGAGACCCAGTACTTC. Looking up the rest from reference TRBV2 and TRBJ2-5 gives the full variable domain: EPEVTQTPSHQVTQMGQEVILRCVPISNHLYFYWYRQILGQKVEFLVSFYNNEISEKSEIFDDQFSVERPDGSNFTLKIRSTKLEDSAMYFCASRPPGLSQETQYFGPGTRLLVL.

This clonotype was recorded many times. The chain links TRBV10-3 to TRBJ2-5; D possibly corresponds to TRBD2 (5 bases). The germline V gene has CDR1 ENHRY and CDR2 SYGVKD. V was trimmed by 6 bases and J by 3 bases, leaving 11 bases between them. The CDR3 has 13 residues. In DNA form, the CDR3 reads TGTGCCATCAGCGGGCGAGCGGAAGAGACCCAGTACTTC. Translating it yields CAISGRAEETQYF.

This clonotype was counted at least ten times. An end of the junction differs from the germline gene, which may be a read error. V and J are TRBV5-1 and TRBJ1-5; TRBD1 matches 8 bases. The CDR3 consists of 15 residues. Germline CDR1 is SGHRS and CDR2 is YFSETQ. The CDR3: CASSLGTGSNQPQHF. CDR3 in DNA: TGTGCCAGCAGCTTAGGGACAGGTAGCAATCAGCCCCAGCATTTT. The whole variable domain, remainder taken from reference TRBV5-1 and TRBJ1-5, is KAGVTQTPRYLIKTRGQQVTLSCSPISGHRSVSWYQQTPGQGLQFLFEYFSETQRNKGNFPGRFSGRQFSNSRSEMNVSTLELGDSALYLCASSLGTGSNQPQHFGDGTRLSIL.

This clonotype was counted at least ten times. The chain's CDR3 is CASKEEGRLGSPLHF. CDR3 in DNA: TGCGCCAGCAAGGAGGAGGGGAGGTTGGGCTCACCCCTCCACTTT. This rearrangement joins TRBV10-2 to TRBJ1-6; maybe TRBD1 (5 bases). The CDR3 is 15 amino acids. Germline V gives CDR1 WSHSY, CDR2 SAAADI. Trimming pared 7 bases from V and 10 bases from J, leaving 20 bases between.

This chain uses TRBV7-6 with TRBJ1-4; D unresolved. This CDR3 spans 15 amino acids. Germline lookup yields CDR1 SGHVS and CDR2 FNYEAQ. V lost 2 bases, J lost 8 bases, and 15 bases lay in between. CDR3 nucleotides: TGTGCCAGCAGCTTACTAAGCGGGGTAGGAGAAAAACTGTTTTTT. Translation gives CASSLLSGVGEKLFF.

The V gene is TRBV10-1, the J gene TRBJ2-5, with D perhaps matching TRBD2 (6 bases). The V gene lost 2 bases and the J gene lost 4 bases, with 17 bases spanning the gap. Germline V gives CDR1 WNHNN, CDR2 SYGVQD (reference sequence). The CDR3 totals 16 residues. The CDR3 sequence is CASSEGAGRDRETQYF. As DNA, the CDR3 is TGCGCCAGCAGTGAGGGGGCGGGGAGAGATCGAGAGACCCAGTACTTC.

This rearrangement joins TRBV10-1 to TRBJ1-6; D gene uncertain. This CDR3 region has 14 residues. Per the germline V gene, CDR1 is WNHNN and CDR2 is SYGVQD (reference sequence). V shed 10 bases and J shed 8 bases, with 18 bases lying between them. The CDR3 here is CATTCRATHSPLHF. The CDR3 nucleotides read TGCGCCACCACTTGCCGGGCCACCCATTCACCCCTCCACTTT.

This chain connects TRBV19 to TRBJ1-1; TRBD1 might be the D (6 bases). Germline lookup yields CDR1 LNHDA and CDR2 SQIVND (reference sequence). The V and J ends lost 6 bases and 0 bases respectively, with 17 bases between them. The CDR3 contains 16 residues. CDR3 nucleotide sequence: TGTGCCAGTAGCCCGGACAGACCGGATATGAACACTGAAGCTTTCTTT. This gives the protein CASSPDRPDMNTEAFF. The complete variable domain, with remaining parts taken from reference TRBV19 and TRBJ1-1, reads DGGITQSPKYLFRKEGQNVTLSCEQNLNHDAMYWYRQDPGQGLRLIYYSQIVNDFQKGDIAEGYSVSREKKESFPLTVTSAQKNPTAFYLCASSPDRPDMNTEAFFGQGTRLTVV.

This clonotype was seen more than once but under ten times. The chain is built from TRBV6-1 and TRBJ1-2; D is perhaps TRBD1 (5 bases). Germline V gene lookup returns CDR1 MNHNS and CDR2 SASEGT. The CDR3 loop spans 14 amino acids. V lost 6 bases and J lost 0, with 11 bases in between. The CDR3 nucleotides read TGTGCCAGCAGGCCTTGGGGGGCTAACTATGGCTACACCTTC. As protein: CASRPWGANYGYTF.

Concerning this clonotype itself: This CDR3 fails to terminate in the conserved phenylalanine or tryptophan, so it likely reflects a read error. It is unclear where the CDR3 begins or ends on the DNA, so no DNA is shown, and the CDR3 is as TCRdb lists it. The chain links TRBV10-3 to TRBJ2-6; TRBD2 is taken as the D call from the table, unchecked against the DNA. The CDR3 spans 11 residues, counting both ends. Germline V gene sequence: CDR1 ENHRY, CDR2 SYGVKD. CDR3 in amino acids: CAIGSGTRANT.